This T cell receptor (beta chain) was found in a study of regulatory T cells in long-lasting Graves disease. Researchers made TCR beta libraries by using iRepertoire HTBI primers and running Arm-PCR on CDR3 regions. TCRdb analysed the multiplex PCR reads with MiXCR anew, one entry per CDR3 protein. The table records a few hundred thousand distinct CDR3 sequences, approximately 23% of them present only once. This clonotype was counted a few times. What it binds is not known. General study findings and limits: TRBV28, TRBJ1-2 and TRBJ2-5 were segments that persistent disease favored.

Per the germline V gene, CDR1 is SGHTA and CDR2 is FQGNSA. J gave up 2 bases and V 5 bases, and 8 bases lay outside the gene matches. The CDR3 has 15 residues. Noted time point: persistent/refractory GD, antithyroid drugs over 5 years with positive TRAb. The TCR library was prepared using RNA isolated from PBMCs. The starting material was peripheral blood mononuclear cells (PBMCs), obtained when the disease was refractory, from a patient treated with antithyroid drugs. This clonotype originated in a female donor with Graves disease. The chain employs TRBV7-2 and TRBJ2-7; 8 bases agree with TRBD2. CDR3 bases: TGTGCCAGCAGCCGATTGCGACTAGCGCCCTACGAGCAGTACTTC. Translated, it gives CASSRLRLAPYEQYF. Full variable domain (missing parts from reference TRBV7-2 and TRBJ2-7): GAGVSQSPSNKVTEKGKDVELRCDPISGHTALYWYRQSLGQGLEFLIYFQGNSAPDKSGLPSDRFSAERTGGSVSTLTIQRTQQEDSAVYLCASSRLRLAPYEQYFGPGTRLTVT.